This is a list of T cell receptor beta chains from one sample in a study of cytomegalovirus exposure and HLA in healthy donors. Method: immunoSEQ multiplex PCR; TCRdb's copy keeps in-frame clones and lacks some. The sample consists of over 75,000 clones, roughly 82% of them appearing once. The specimen was PBMCs. These receptors were collected from a man younger than 40 in good health and CMV-seropositive. CDR3s include the opening cysteine and the closing phenylalanine or tryptophan. The D gene is left open where the match is weak. The size field is filled for only some rows; it gives once, few, many or a size class.

D	V	J	size	CDR3	DNA
TRBD1	TRBV6-1	TRBJ2-5	-	CASSQGAEQYF	TGTGCCAGCAGCCAGGGGGCTGAGCAGTACTTC
-	TRBV5-4	TRBJ1-1	-	CLVGLSGHTEAFF	TGTTTGGTAGGACTTAGTGGGCACACTGAAGCTTTCTTT
TRBD2	TRBV5-1	TRBJ2-2	-	CASSRAAGWSTGELFF	TGCGCCAGCAGCCGAGCAGCGGGATGGTCCACCGGGGAGCTGTTTTTT
-	TRBV18	TRBJ2-4	-	CASSPSLLAKNIQYF	TGTGCCAGCTCACCCTCTCTCCTAGCCAAAAACATTCAGTACTTC
-	TRBV28	TRBJ1-5	once	CASSAVGGQVINQPQHF	TGTGCCAGCAGTGCGGTCGGGGGGCAGGTGATAAATCAGCCCCAGCATTTT
TRBD1	TRBV2	TRBJ1-6	few	CASSGDRDSPLHF	TGTGCCAGCAGTGGCGACAGGGATTCACCCCTCCACTTT
TRBD1	TRBV19	TRBJ1-4	-	CASTLTGGIYEKLFF	TGTGCCAGTACCCTTACAGGGGGGATTTATGAAAAACTGTTTTTT
-	TRBV10-3	TRBJ2-7	-	CAISVSGNYEQYF	TGTGCCATCAGTGTCTCAGGGAACTACGAGCAGTACTTC
-	TRBV5-4	TRBJ2-1	-	CASSFQGNTYNEQFF	TGTGCCAGCAGCTTCCAGGGGAACACCTACAATGAGCAGTTCTTC
-	TRBV28	TRBJ2-7	-	CASTSGGAISYEQYF	TGTGCCAGCACCTCTGGGGGGGCGATCTCCTACGAGCAGTACTTC
TRBD1	TRBV12-5	TRBJ2-7	-	CASGLVPYPTGTGINEQYF	TGTGCTAGTGGTTTGGTACCATACCCCACCGGGACAGGGATCAACGAGCAGTACTTC
-	TRBV6-1	TRBJ2-1	-	CASSETGTAPYNEQFF	TGTGCCAGCAGTGAAACCGGAACAGCTCCCTACAATGAGCAGTTCTTC
TRBD1	TRBV5-1	TRBJ1-4	-	CASSGGTGGLTNEKLFF	TGCGCCAGCAGCGGCGGGACAGGGGGTTTAACTAATGAAAAACTGTTTTTT
TRBD1	TRBV7-2	TRBJ2-7	-	CASSGRDRSHYEQYF	TGTGCCAGCAGCGGCCGGGACAGGAGCCACTACGAGCAGTACTTC
-	TRBV6-5	TRBJ1-3	-	CASSYLQGSGNTIYF	TGTGCCAGCAGTTACCTCCAGGGGTCTGGAAACACCATATATTTT
-	TRBV5-1	TRBJ2-3	-	CASSLGLTDTQYF	TGCGCCAGCAGCTTGGGACTAACAGATACGCAGTATTTT
-	TRBV30	TRBJ1-1	-	CAWSKTQGNTEAFF	TGTGCCTGGAGTAAAACACAGGGGAACACTGAAGCTTTCTTT
-	TRBV27	TRBJ2-2	few	CASSKGTRTGELFF	TGTGCCAGCAGTAAAGGGACAAGGACCGGGGAGCTGTTTTTT
TRBD2	TRBV18	TRBJ2-5	-	CASSPGTSGSGETQYF	TGTGCCAGCTCACCCGGGACTAGCGGGAGCGGAGAGACCCAGTACTTC
TRBD1	TRBV18	TRBJ2-5	once	CASSSTGGRETQYF	TGTGCCAGCTCTTCTACAGGGGGCCGGGAGACCCAGTACTTC